Shown below are 17 T cell receptor beta chains from a single sample sequenced in a study of vaccination and CD4 T cells after COVID-19. Their target antigens are unknown. Oncomine TCR Beta short-read sequencing was applied to DNA from cultured CD4+ T cells. MiXCR, run by TCRdb on the PCR reads, gives a single entry per CDR3 protein. The repertoire holds about 12,000 distinct CDR3 sequences, roughly 43% seen once, with around a fifth in the top ten. Treatment given: approximately nine-day PBMC culture with coronavirus spike peptide pools or control peptides (ViraFEST assay). Sequenced sample: CD4+ T cells from blood, cultured in vitro. These receptor sequences come from a human donor who had recovered from COVID-19.

This clonotype was detected only once. This rearrangement joins TRBV20-1 to TRBJ2-1; D not certain. Germline V CDR1 and CDR2: DFQATT, SNEGSKA (reference sequence). This CDR3 spans 14 amino acids. Trimming stripped 3 bases from V and 0 bases from J, with 9 bases between. The CDR3 spells CSASRRSSYNEQFF. The CDR3 DNA reads as TGCAGTGCTAGTCGACGAAGCTCCTACAATGAGCAGTTCTTC.

This clonotype was seen a handful of times. The chain is built from TRBV7-3 and TRBJ2-2; no clear D gene. Trimming shortened V by 5 bases and J by 4 bases, and 8 bases separated the two germline ends. There are 13 residues in the CDR3. Germline CDR1 SGHTA, CDR2 FQGTGA. The CDR3 DNA follows: TGTGCCAGCAGCCCACAAGGCACCGGGGAGCTGTTTTTT. It yields the protein CASSPQGTGELFF. The full variable domain, in which reference TRBV7-3 and TRBJ2-2 provide the parts outside the CDR3, is GAGVSQTPSNKVTEKGKYVELRCDPISGHTALYWYRQSLGQGPEFLIYFQGTGAADDSGLPNDRFFAVRPEGSVSTLKIQRTERGDSAVYLCASSPQGTGELFFGEGSRLTVL.

CDR3 in DNA: TGCGCCAGCAGCCAAGTTGGCGGGAGGCCCCCCTACGAGCAGTACTTC. Translated, it gives CASSQVGGRPPYEQYF. The chain has TRBV4-1 and TRBJ2-7; 8 bases are shared with TRBD2. This CDR3 is built from 16 residues. V lost 1 base to trimming and J lost 2 bases; unmatched junction nucleotides: 7. Germline V gene sequence: CDR1 MGHRA, CDR2 YSYEKL.

This clonotype was counted only a few times. The chain joins TRBV19 to TRBJ1-2; D perhaps matches TRBD1 (5 bases). The CDR3 runs to 11 residues. Trimming pared 6 bases from V and 3 bases from J, leaving 5 bases between. Germline V gene data show CDR1 as LNHDA and CDR2 as SQIVND (reference sequence). Here the CDR3 DNA reads TGTGCCAGTAGGGGACACTATGGCTACACCTTC. It is translated as CASRGHYGYTF. The entire variable domain, with the rest obtained from reference TRBV19 and TRBJ1-2, is as follows: DGGITQSPKYLFRKEGQNVTLSCEQNLNHDAMYWYRQDPGQGLRLIYYSQIVNDFQKGDIAEGYSVSREKKESFPLTVTSAQKNPTAFYLCASRGHYGYTFGSGTRLTVV.

The CDR3 loop is CASINNRGDTEAFF. CDR3 DNA: TGTGCCAGTATCAATAACAGGGGGGACACTGAAGCTTTCTTT. The chain recombines TRBV19 with TRBJ1-1; 8 positions match TRBD1. CDR1 is LNHDA, CDR2 SQIVND, per germline (reference sequence). Germline trimming cut 7 bases from V and 3 bases from J; bases unmatched to any gene: 7. There are 14 residues in the CDR3.

The chain carries TRBV11-3 and TRBJ2-3; a possible D gene is TRBD2 (5 bases). Trimming pared 5 bases from V and 0 bases from J, leaving 9 bases between. Germline CDR1 and CDR2: SGHNT and YENEEA. This CDR3 spans 14 amino acids. CDR3 coding DNA: TGTGCCAGCAGCCAGGACTTTAGCACAGATACGCAGTATTTT. As protein: CASSQDFSTDTQYF. Filled out from reference TRBV11-3 and TRBJ2-3, the complete variable domain reads EAGVVQSPRYKIIEKKQPVAFWCNPISGHNTLYWYLQNLGQGPELLIRYENEEAVDDSQLPKDRFSAERLKGVDSTLKIQPAELGDSAVYLCASSQDFSTDTQYFGPGTRLTVL.

This clonotype was counted a few times. The chain links TRBV6-5 to TRBJ2-7; 10 nucleotides line up with TRBD2. V dropped 4 bases and J dropped 3; count of bases not matched to a gene: 6. The CDR3 runs 15 residues. Per the germline V gene, CDR1 is MNHEY and CDR2 is SVGAGI. CDR3: CASSSSGSISYEQYF. As DNA, the CDR3 is TGTGCCAGCAGTTCTAGCGGGAGTATCAGCTACGAGCAGTACTTC.

This chain links TRBV2 with TRBJ2-2; 10 bases align to TRBD2. CDR1 and CDR2 from the germline V gene are SNHLY and FYNNEI. With V trimmed by 6 bases and J by 3 bases, 4 bases remained unmatched. This CDR3 contains 15 residues. CDR3 DNA: TGTGCCAGCAGCTCAGCGGGAGGGGACACCGGGGAGCTGTTTTTT. It specifies CASSSAGGDTGELFF.

The chain recombines TRBV7-3 with TRBJ2-3; TRBD1 or TRBD2 may be the D gene (5 bases each). V dropped 5 bases and J dropped 3 bases, with 9 bases sitting between them. Germline-derived CDR1 and CDR2 are SGHTA and FQGTGA. The CDR3 covers 13 residues. The CDR3 sequence: CASSRDGTDTQYF. The CDR3 nucleotides read TGTGCCAGCAGCAGGGACGGGACAGATACGCAGTATTTT.

The gene calls are TRBV5-1 and TRBJ2-5; 10 bases are shared with TRBD2. CDR1 is SGHRS and CDR2 is YFSETQ in the germline V gene. This CDR3 spans 18 amino acids. V was clipped by 2 bases and J by 4 bases; unmatched bases: 14. The CDR3 sequence is CASSLSLAGEIGGETQYF. The CDR3 nucleotides read TGCGCCAGCAGCTTAAGTCTAGCGGGAGAAATTGGGGGAGAGACCCAGTACTTC.

This clonotype was picked up a small number of times. This chain connects TRBV11-2 to TRBJ1-2, with TRBD1 matching 7 bases. The CDR3 runs to 14 residues. The ends lost 5 bases at V and 4 bases at J; junction bases unmatched: 7. CDR1 is SGHAT, CDR2 FQNNGV, per germline. CDR3 region: CASSRTGFFYGYTF. In DNA form, the CDR3 reads TGTGCCAGCAGCCGGACAGGATTCTTCTATGGCTACACCTTC.

The chain uses TRBV7-9 and TRBJ2-1; D unclear. Germline loops: CDR1 SEHNR, CDR2 FQNEAQ (reference sequence). V was cut by 1 base and J by 6 bases, with 13 bases left in between. The CDR3 totals 15 residues. Here the CDR3 reads CASSLVLTRPNEQFF. For the CDR3, the DNA is TGTGCCAGCAGCTTAGTCCTGACAAGGCCCAATGAGCAGTTCTTC.

The chain couples TRBV9 to TRBJ1-3, with a tentative D call TRBD1 (6 bases). With 3 bases removed from V and 0 bases from J, the gap between germline ends came to 10 bases. The CDR3 is 15 amino acids. Germline assignment: CDR1 SGDLS and CDR2 YYNGEE. The CDR3 coding sequence is TGTGCCAGCAGCGGAACAGGGTACTCTGGAAACACCATATATTTT. This codes for CASSGTGYSGNTIYF. The full variable domain, completed using reference TRBV9 and TRBJ1-3, is DSGVTQTPKHLITATGQRVTLRCSPRSGDLSVYWYQQSLDQGLQFLIQYYNGEERAKGNILERFSAQQFPDLHSELNLSSLELGDSALYFCASSGTGYSGNTIYFGEGSWLTVV.

This clonotype was seen a few times. The J gene is TRBJ2-1, the V gene TRBV7-2, with 9 bases that match TRBD1. The CDR3 runs 15 residues. Germline V gene lookup returns CDR1 SGHTA and CDR2 FQGNSA. The J segment lost 3 bases and the V segment lost 1 base, leaving 1 base of the junction unmatched. CDR3 region: CASSLVGQGYNEQFF. The CDR3 DNA sequence: TGTGCCAGCAGCTTAGTGGGACAGGGCTACAATGAGCAGTTCTTC.

This clonotype turned up a few times. V usage is TRBV20-1 and J usage is TRBJ1-4; weak D call: TRBD1 (6 bases). The CDR3 contains 14 residues. The V end was cut by 5 bases, the J end by 8 bases, with 18 bases between. Germline V gene data show CDR1 as DFQATT and CDR2 as SNEGSKA (reference sequence). This CDR3 reads CSAPRRQVGEKLFF. CDR3 DNA sequence: TGCAGTGCTCCGCGTCGACAGGTCGGCGAAAAACTGTTTTTT.

V and J are TRBV6-1 and TRBJ1-1; D remains unclear. V lost 10 bases and J lost 7, with 19 bases in between. The CDR3 runs 13 residues. In germline, CDR1 is MNHNS, CDR2 SASEGT. CDR3 protein: CATNPREQGEAFF. DNA of the CDR3: TGTGCCACCAACCCCCGGGAGCAAGGTGAAGCTTTCTTT.

A single count supports this clonotype. V and J are TRBV6-1 and TRBJ2-7; 7 bases align to TRBD1. V trimming: 2 bases; J trimming: 9 bases; junction bases outside the gene matches: 13. The CDR3 runs 15 residues. The germline CDR1 and CDR2 sequences are MNHNS and SASEGT. The CDR3 DNA reads as TGTGCCAGCAGTGAACTGACAGGGATTACGAGAAGGCAGTACTTC. Translated: CASSELTGITRRQYF.